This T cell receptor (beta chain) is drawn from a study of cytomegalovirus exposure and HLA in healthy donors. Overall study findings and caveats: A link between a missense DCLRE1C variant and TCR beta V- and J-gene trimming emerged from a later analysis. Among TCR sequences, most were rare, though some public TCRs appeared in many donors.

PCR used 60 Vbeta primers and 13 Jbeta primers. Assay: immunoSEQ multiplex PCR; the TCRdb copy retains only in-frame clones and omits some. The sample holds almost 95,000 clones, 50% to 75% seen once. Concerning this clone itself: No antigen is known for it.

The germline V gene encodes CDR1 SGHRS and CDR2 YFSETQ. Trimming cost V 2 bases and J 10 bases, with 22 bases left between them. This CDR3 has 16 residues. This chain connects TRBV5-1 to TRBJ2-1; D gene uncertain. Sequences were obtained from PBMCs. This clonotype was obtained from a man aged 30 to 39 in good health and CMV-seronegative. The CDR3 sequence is CASSFNGQASPKEQFF. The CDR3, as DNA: TGCGCCAGCAGCTTTAATGGCCAGGCCTCCCCCAAGGAGCAGTTCTTC.